Shown below are 13 T cell receptor beta chains from a single sample sequenced in a study of CD8 T cells in ankylosing spondylitis. General study points: Ankylosing spondylitis blood appeared to be characterized by a TCR beta motif of about eight highly homologous variants.

Each CDR3 protein gets one entry after TCRdb re-called the 5' RACE reads with MiXCR. The sample lists about 750,000 distinct CDR3 sequences; 15% to 20% were seen once. No antigen has been identified for these receptors. Material: blood, either unsorted or a sorted T cell fraction (not recorded which). These receptors were collected from a male donor with ankylosing spondylitis.

This clonotype has a handful of counts. The J gene is TRBJ2-1, the V gene TRBV29-1; possibly TRBD2 for D (5 bases). This CDR3 region has 15 residues. Germline CDR1 reads SQVTM; CDR2 reads ANQGSEA. V lost 0 bases, J lost 4 bases, and 13 bases lay in between. This CDR3 is CSVEDLLGEYNEQFF. CDR3 coding DNA: TGCAGCGTTGAAGATCTGCTCGGGGAGTACAATGAGCAGTTCTTC.

This clonotype was seen many times. The rearrangement joins TRBV20-1 to TRBJ1-5, with D maybe TRBD1 (5 bases). This CDR3 has 15 residues. In germline, CDR1 is DFQATT, CDR2 SNEGSKA (reference sequence). The V gene lost 5 bases and the J gene lost 1 base, with 15 bases spanning the gap. The CDR3 sequence: CSAPPGGGSNQPQHF. As DNA, the CDR3 is TGCAGTGCTCCCCCGGGGGGGGGAAGCAATCAGCCCCAGCATTTT.

This clonotype was found once. J is TRBJ2-7 and V is TRBV3-1; maybe TRBD1 (6 bases). Trimming stripped 7 bases from V and 6 bases from J, with 22 bases between. CDR3 length: 15 residues. Germline V gives CDR1 LGHDT, CDR2 YNNKEL (reference sequence). The CDR3 sequence: CASITDRSTILEQYF. CDR3 in DNA: TGTGCCAGCATTACGGACAGAAGTACGATTCTCGAGCAGTACTTC.

This clonotype was detected many times. This sequence joins TRBV12-3 or TRBV12-4 and TRBJ2-5; TRBD1 is a possible D gene (5 bases). This CDR3 has 12 amino acids. Trimming took 6 bases from V and 4 from J, leaving 9 bases between them. For the CDR3, the DNA is TGTGCCAGCAGGGACAACGGAGAGACCCAGTACTTC. This gives the protein CASRDNGETQYF.

In this sample, this clonotype turned up many times. J is TRBJ1-1 and V is TRBV12-3 or TRBV12-4, with 9 bases fitting TRBD1. The V and J ends lost 6 bases and 4 bases, in that order; junction bases with no gene match: 12. The CDR3 totals 16 residues. The DNA for the CDR3 is TGTGCCAGCAGCCTTACAGGGGGCTCAAGGGCCACTGAAGCTTTCTTT. Translating it yields CASSLTGGSRATEAFF.

This clonotype was recorded a few times. DNA for the CDR3: TGCAGTGCTAGTTCTAACTATGGCTACACCTTC. Residues: CSASSNYGYTF. The chain recombines TRBV20-1 with TRBJ1-2; D gene ambiguous. The V end was cut by 3 bases, the J end by 0 bases, with 2 bases between. This CDR3 contains 11 residues. Looked up from germline, CDR1 is DFQATT and CDR2 is SNEGSKA (reference sequence).

The chain recombines TRBV12-3 or TRBV12-4 with TRBJ2-3; the match to TRBD1 covers 8 bases. The CDR3 loop spans 15 amino acids. V shed 6 bases and J 4 bases; nucleotides not matched to a gene: 9. DNA for the CDR3: TGTGCCAGCAGCATCGGACAGGGTAGTCCAGATACGCAGTATTTT. Translating gives CASSIGQGSPDTQYF.

This clonotype has more than one count but fewer than ten. The chain is built from TRBV5-1 and TRBJ1-6, with D perhaps matching TRBD1 (5 bases). The V gene lost 9 bases and the J gene lost 9 bases, with 16 bases spanning the gap. This CDR3 is built from 13 residues. Germline CDR1 is SGHRS and CDR2 is YFSETQ. The CDR3: CAIIGTESSPLHF. In DNA form, the CDR3 reads TGCGCCATAATAGGGACCGAGTCTTCACCCCTCCACTTT.

This clonotype was detected only a few times. The chain links TRBV12-3 or TRBV12-4 to TRBJ2-7; D possibly corresponds to TRBD2 (7 bases). The CDR3 runs to 16 residues. V lost 6 bases and J 3 bases, leaving 21 bases between the germline ends. The CDR3 region is CASSRGRAGAGYEQYF. CDR3 coding DNA: TGTGCCAGCAGCCGCGGTCGGGCGGGGGCAGGCTACGAGCAGTACTTC.

This clonotype was counted at least ten times. J is TRBJ1-6 and V is TRBV25-1, with D hard to call. Per germline, CDR1 MGHDK and CDR2 SYGVNS. V was cut by 4 bases and J by 9 bases, with 19 bases left in between. CDR3 length equals 16 residues. CDR3 sequence: CASSAYGKGSSSPLHF. CDR3 nucleotide sequence: TGTGCCAGCAGTGCCTATGGAAAGGGTAGTAGTTCACCCCTCCACTTT.

This clonotype was picked up one time. This rearrangement joins TRBV24-1 to TRBJ2-2, with TRBD2 matching over 14 bases. V lost 5 bases to trimming and J lost 5 bases; unmatched junction nucleotides: 6. The CDR3 runs to 17 residues. From germline, CDR1 is KGHDR and CDR2 SFDVKD. The DNA of the CDR3 is TGTGCCACCAGTGTCGGGGGACTAGCGGGAGTGACCGGGGAGCTGTTTTTT. This codes for CATSVGGLAGVTGELFF.

J is TRBJ2-3 and V is TRBV2, with 7 bases matching TRBD2. The CDR3 runs to 15 residues. The ends lost 1 base at V and 2 bases at J; junction bases unmatched: 3. The germline V gene has CDR1 SNHLY and CDR2 FYNNEI. CDR3 nucleotide sequence: TGTGCCAGCAGTGAAGGACTAGCCAACACAGATACGCAGTATTTT. This sequence encodes CASSEGLANTDTQYF.

The gene calls are TRBV29-1 and TRBJ1-1, with D possibly being TRBD1 (5 bases). Germline CDR1 SQVTM, CDR2 ANQGSEA. The CDR3 is 14 residues long. Trimming took off 4 bases at V and 6 bases at J, with 18 bases between the two ends. The CDR3: CSVVSVGGGAEAFF. The CDR3 DNA follows: TGCAGCGTTGTAAGCGTCGGTGGGGGAGCTGAAGCTTTCTTT. The variable domain in full, with the rest retrieved from reference TRBV29-1 and TRBJ1-1, is SAVISQKPSRDICQRGTSLTIQCQVDSQVTMMFWYRQQPGQSLTLIATANQGSEATYESGFVIDKFPISRPNLTFSTLTVSNMSPEDSSIYLCSVVSVGGGAEAFFGQGTRLTVV.